This T cell receptor (beta chain) comes out of a study of blood T cell repertoires in COVID-19 (dated by TCRdb to 2018 to 2021). Broadly, across the study: Samples covering the acute and convalescent phases of COVID-19 were provided by collaborators in the United States, Italy and Spain. The prospective study material was composed of cDNA or gDNA derived from T cells, B-cell-depleted T cells, or PBMCs. The dataset comprised deeply sampled blood TCRbeta repertoires from subjects exposed to, actively infected with, or recovered from COVID-19. The repertoires were released in a freely available public database meant as a resource for research on the immune response to SARS-CoV-2. The samples were drawn from two sources: the first 160 participants of the ongoing ImmuneRACE study, and 1,000 to 1,500 subjects contributed by 6 global collaborators. Sample metadata almost always included a de-identified subject ID, COVID-19 status, age in years and sex. Where available, HLA class I and class II types were obtained from metadata supplied by the sample provider rather than from assay-based typing. Broad study findings and their caveats: The amount of clinical and demographic metadata varied by source and participant and was provided uncurated.

Via the germline V gene, CDR1 is MDHEN and CDR2 SYDVKM. Trimming takes 7 bases off V and 1 base off J; junction bases not matched to a gene: 3. Taken from cysteine to phenylalanine, the CDR3 has 14 residues. Kept here is only the CDR3 DNA, which spans 42 bases and is read in frame from base 1. Participants in the prospective study were aged roughly 18 to 100 years, lived in 20 to 30 United States geographic areas, and enrolled through a virtual design. To assign participants to cohorts, the prospective study relied on clinical history that participants themselves reported in a screening survey and a study questionnaire. Exposed participants had been in contact with someone with a PCR-confirmed or clinician-diagnosed COVID-19 case within 2 weeks of study entry. In the prospective study, whole blood, serum and a nasopharyngeal or oropharyngeal swab were collected from each participant by mobile phlebotomists. Prospective study participants could optionally give additional blood draws and questionnaires over an approximately two-month period. Prospective study blood samples were shipped either frozen or at room temperature before DNA extraction.

On this clone: The clone's antigen remains unknown. Base-call qualities are not available, and no considerably larger clone is one nucleotide away.

The immunoSEQ Assay, a bias-controlled multiplex PCR, was used to amplify TCRbeta CDR3 regions from genomic DNA. On the authors' methods: Nucleated cell counts per sample were estimated from amplification of reference gene primers within the assay. To quantify the absolute abundance of each unique TCRbeta CDR3 rearrangement, sequence reads were collapsed and filtered. For each sample, productive Simpson clonality was calculated as the square root of Simpson's diversity index across productive rearrangements. TCRdb retrieved this table from immuneACCESS and kept in-frame rearrangements only. Not all clones are present; in checked studies, unresolved V genes account for under half, and no reason is known for the remainder. The DNA was the basis for D and trimming; V, J and clone size are from that table. This sample has about 250,000 clones in its table, and 88% of those were observed once. The ten top clones hold over 3% of the sample.

This chain joins TRBV28 to TRBJ1-2, and TRBD1 aligns with 10 junction nucleotides. The TCR sequence derives from a woman aged 40 to 50 who had been exposed to COVID-19. The sequenced sample was PBMCs or T cells enriched from blood (not recorded which). DNA sequence: TGTGCCAGCACCCGGACAGGGGGTAACTATGGCTACACCTTC. This encodes CASTRTGGNYGYTF.